This T cell receptor beta chain was observed in a study of T cell responses to AZD1222 COVID-19 vaccine. Whole-study findings and limits: Sampling captured repertoires only after the peak T cell response. Spike-specific TCR depth and breadth grew after two AZD1222 doses. White British people made up most donors, females outnumbered males, and clonal diversity was possibly underestimated. Only 6 or 7 individuals given AZD1222 were seropositive at baseline.

The repertoire was sequenced with immunoSEQ multiplex PCR; TCRdb's copy has only in-frame clones and lacks some. The sample lists some 120,000 clones, 85% to 95% occurring once. Germline V lookup: CDR1 MDHEN, CDR2 SYDVKM. The CDR3 extends over 17 amino acids. With 2 bases clipped from V and 0 bases from J, the junction kept 7 bases outside the gene matches. As concerns this clone: Its specificity is unknown.

The starting material was peripheral blood, obtained on day 0 of AZD1222 vaccination. The source of this sequence is an adult in good health. V usage is TRBV28 and J usage is TRBJ1-5, with TRBD1 matching over 7 bases. This CDR3 is CASSLRGPRFSNQPQHF. For the CDR3, the DNA is TGTGCCAGCAGTTTAAGGGGGCCACGATTTAGCAATCAGCCCCAGCATTTT.